The 15 T cell receptor beta chains below come from one sample, sequenced in a study of beta chain features in type 1 diabetes. Study results and caveats: TCRB CDR3 length was moderately but significantly reduced in all four CD4+ subsets of Type 1 diabetes patients.

The authors reverse transcribed all of the isolated RNA, so sequencing captured expressed TCRB transcripts. TCRdb's table, derived via immunoSEQ multiplex PCR, lists solely in-frame clones and lacks some. The sample lists roughly 730,000 clones, roughly 13% occurring once. Their recognized antigens are unknown. The sequenced material came from naive CD4+ T cells from blood. The receptors shown here come from a man between 18 and 29 years old with type 1 diabetes.

This clone came up a few times. V usage is TRBV11-2 and J usage is TRBJ2-5; possibly TRBD1 for D (6 bases). The germline CDR1 and CDR2 sequences are SGHAT and FQNNGV. V was pared by 5 bases and J by 4 bases, with 17 bases between. This CDR3 contains 15 residues. CDR3 in amino acids: CASSRSPGDTETQYF. CDR3 sequence (DNA): TGTGCCAGCAGCCGAAGTCCAGGGGACACAGAGACCCAGTACTTC.

This clone was seen a few times. This rearrangement joins TRBV29-1 to TRBJ2-7; 7 nucleotides agree with TRBD1. The V gene's germline CDR1 is SQVTM and CDR2 ANQGSEA. The CDR3 contains 13 residues. The J segment lost 2 bases and the V segment lost 6 bases, leaving 7 bases of the junction unmatched. CDR3 region: CSVIRDSPYEQYF. The CDR3 coding sequence is TGCAGCGTGATCCGGGACAGCCCCTACGAGCAGTACTTC.

This clone was found a few times. The V gene is TRBV27, the J gene TRBJ1-6; D gene ambiguous. The CDR3 spans 16 residues. V lost 3 bases to trimming and J lost 7 bases, with 16 bases between them. Germline V gene sequence: CDR1 MNHEY, CDR2 SMNVEV (reference sequence). CDR3 coding DNA: TGTGCCAGCAGTTTCACACCCCACAACAGCAATTCACCCCTCCACTTT. Protein: CASSFTPHNSNSPLHF.

This chain uses TRBV7-9 with TRBJ2-1; D is possibly TRBD2 (6 bases). The CDR3 spans 16 residues. The ends were cut back, 5 bases at V and 5 bases at J, with 19 bases in the middle. CDR1 and CDR2 (germline): SEHNR, FQNEAQ (reference sequence). For the CDR3, the DNA is TGTGCCAGCAGCCCCTGGGCGGGGAACTTAGACAATGAGCAGTTCTTC. The encoded protein is CASSPWAGNLDNEQFF.

The CDR3 here is CASSQDGARGEQYF. CDR3 nucleotide sequence: TGCGCCAGCAGCCAAGATGGAGCACGAGGCGAGCAGTACTTC. This chain connects TRBV4-1 to TRBJ2-7; no firm D call. Germline V gene sequence: CDR1 MGHRA, CDR2 YSYEKL. The CDR3 runs 14 residues. V was shortened by 0 bases and J by 6 bases, with 12 bases between the two germline ends.

This clone was seen a few times. The chain carries TRBV27 and TRBJ2-5; D tentatively reads TRBD1 or TRBD2 (6 bases each). V was clipped by 8 bases and J by 2 bases, with 15 bases between them. CDR3 length: 14 amino acids. CDR1 is MNHEY, CDR2 SMNVEV, per germline (reference sequence). This CDR3 is CASCRGVNQETQYF. The CDR3 DNA sequence: TGTGCCAGCTGTAGGGGGGTCAATCAAGAGACCCAGTACTTC.

CDR3 in amino acids: CSVAVEWDTEAFF. CDR3 nucleotide sequence: TGCAGCGTTGCGGTAGAGTGGGACACTGAAGCTTTCTTT. The chain couples TRBV29-1 to TRBJ1-1; D remains ambiguous. The germline gives CDR1 SQVTM, CDR2 ANQGSEA. Trimming shortened V by 4 bases and J by 3 bases, and 12 bases separated the two germline ends. The CDR3 sequence is 13 residues long.

This clone came up a few times. This sequence joins TRBV29-1 and TRBJ2-7; possible D gene TRBD1, 6 bases. V shed 6 bases and J shed 3 bases, with 15 bases lying between them. Germline V gene lookup returns CDR1 SQVTM and CDR2 ANQGSEA. The length of the CDR3 is 13 residues. The CDR3: CSVAQGPNYEQYF. The CDR3 nucleotides are TGCAGCGTAGCTCAGGGGCCAAACTACGAGCAGTACTTC.

The chain links TRBV5-4 to TRBJ1-1, with D maybe TRBD1 (5 bases). The V gene lost 0 bases and the J gene lost 5 bases, with 20 bases spanning the gap. The CDR3 runs to 17 residues. Looked up from germline, CDR1 is SGHNT and CDR2 is YYREEE (reference sequence). CDR3 nucleotides: TGTGCCAGCAGCTTGGAGCCAGGGCCCCTAACCTGGACTGAAGCTTTCTTT. Its translation is CASSLEPGPLTWTEAFF.

Many counts were recorded for this clone. The chain is built from TRBV7-2 and TRBJ2-2; TRBD1 might be the D (6 bases). This CDR3 region has 15 residues. Germline assignment: CDR1 SGHTA and CDR2 FQGNSA. Trimming shortened V by 5 bases and J by 3 bases, and 13 bases separated the two germline ends. This chain's CDR3 is CASSPRQEYTGELFF. Written as DNA, the CDR3 is TGTGCCAGCAGCCCAAGACAGGAGTACACCGGGGAGCTGTTTTTT.

A remark on this clone: Other DNA sequences in this specimen translate into the identical CDR3. V gene TRBV29-1 combines with J gene TRBJ2-2, with D maybe TRBD2 (5 bases). V was clipped by 6 bases and J by 3 bases, with 5 bases between them. This CDR3 is 11 amino acids long. Per germline, CDR1 SQVTM and CDR2 ANQGSEA. CDR3 in amino acids: CSVRDTGELFF. The CDR3 coding sequence is TGCAGCGTGCGGGACACCGGGGAGCTGTTTTTT.

The rearrangement uses TRBV14 and TRBJ1-2; 7 bases match TRBD1. This CDR3 is 15 amino acids long. Losses at the gene ends were 3 bases for V and 3 bases for J; bases not matched to a gene: 7. Germline CDR1 is SGHDN and CDR2 is FVKESK. CDR3 nucleotide sequence: TGTGCCAGCAGCCAGACGAGAGGGGGCTACTATGGCTACACCTTC. This codes for CASSQTRGGYYGYTF.

This clone was detected a few times. This chain joins TRBV5-1 and TRBJ2-5; 10 bases map to TRBD2. Germline trimming cut 3 bases from V and 0 bases from J; bases unmatched to any gene: 11. The CDR3 has 18 amino acids. Germline CDR1 and CDR2: SGHRS and YFSETQ. The CDR3 protein is CASSYSSGGLSYQETQYF. The CDR3 DNA reads TGCGCCAGCAGCTACTCTAGCGGGGGCCTCTCGTACCAAGAGACCCAGTACTTC.

The chain has TRBV4-1 and TRBJ2-3, with TRBD2 matching over 9 bases. Germline V CDR1 and CDR2: MGHRA, YSYEKL. This CDR3 comprises 15 residues. V dropped 4 bases and J dropped 4; count of bases not matched to a gene: 6. The DNA of the CDR3 is TGCGCCAGCAGCCCAGCGGGGGGAGGGGCAGATACGCAGTATTTT. Amino acids: CASSPAGGGADTQYF.

The rearrangement joins TRBV18 to TRBJ2-7, with 10 positions matching TRBD1. V gave up 1 base and J gave up 6 bases; unmatched junction bases: 6. Germline V gene sequence: CDR1 KGHSH, CDR2 LQKENI. The CDR3 sequence is 15 residues long. The CDR3 DNA sequence: TGTGCCAGCTCACCACTGGACAGGGGGTTTGCCGAGCAGTACTTC. It specifies CASSPLDRGFAEQYF.